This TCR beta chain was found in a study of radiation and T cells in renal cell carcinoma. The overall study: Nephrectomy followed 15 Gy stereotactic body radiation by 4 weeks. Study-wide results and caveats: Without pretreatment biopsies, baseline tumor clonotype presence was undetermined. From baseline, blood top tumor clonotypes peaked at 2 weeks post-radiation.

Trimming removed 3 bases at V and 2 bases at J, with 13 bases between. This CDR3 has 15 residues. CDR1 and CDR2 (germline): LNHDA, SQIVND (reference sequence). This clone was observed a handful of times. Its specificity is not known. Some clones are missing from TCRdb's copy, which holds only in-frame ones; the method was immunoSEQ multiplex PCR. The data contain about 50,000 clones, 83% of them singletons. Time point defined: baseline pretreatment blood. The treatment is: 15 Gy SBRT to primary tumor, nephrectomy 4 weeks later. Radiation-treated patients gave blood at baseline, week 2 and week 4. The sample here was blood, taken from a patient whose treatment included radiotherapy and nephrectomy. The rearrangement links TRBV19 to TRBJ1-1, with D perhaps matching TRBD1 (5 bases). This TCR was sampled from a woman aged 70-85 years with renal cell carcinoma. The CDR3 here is CASSILGEVNTEAFF. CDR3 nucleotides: TGTGCCAGTAGTATTTTGGGGGAGGTAAACACTGAAGCTTTCTTT.